The clone carrying this T cell receptor (beta chain) was seen ten or more times. TCRdb re-called the 5' RACE reads with MiXCR, one entry per CDR3 protein. The sample has more than 60,000 distinct CDR3 sequences; 15% to 20% are singletons. The sample belongs to a study of T cells of healthy individuals. The V gene's germline CDR1 is WNHNN and CDR2 SYGVQD (reference sequence). V shed 4 bases and J 2 bases; nucleotides not matched to a gene: 8. The CDR3 has 17 amino acids. This sequence originates from a human donor in good health. This rearrangement joins TRBV10-1 to TRBJ2-3; 11 positions agree with TRBD2. CDR3 coding DNA: TGCGCCAGCAGTGGAACTAGCGGGGGCGCTACCACAGATACGCAGTATTTT. As protein: CASSGTSGGATTDTQYF.